This entry is about one TCR beta chain. This CDR3 has 15 amino acids. The junction had 4 bases not matched to a gene; V was cut back by 2 bases and J by 3 bases. Per the germline V gene, CDR1 is SGHRS and CDR2 is YFSETQ. This sample was taken from a study of blood T cell repertoires in COVID-19. Clones were read by immunoSEQ multiplex PCR, and TCRdb kept only the in-frame ones, dropping some. The top ten clones hold approximately 15% of a sample with under 200,000 clones, around 84% of them seen once. V and J are TRBV5-1 and TRBJ1-4; TRBD1 matches 7 bases. The receptor's source is a man aged 25-45 years with active or convalescent COVID-19. Sequencing was carried out using peripheral blood. The CDR3 nucleotides read TGCGCCAGCAGCTTACAGGGGTTGGCTAATGAAAAACTGTTTTTT. Amino acid sequence: CASSLQGLANEKLFF.